This T cell receptor (beta chain) stems from a study of blood T cells in healthy people across ages (dated by TCRdb to 2013 to 2016). For the wider study: In model experiments, template switching captured roughly one uniquely barcoded TCR beta cDNA molecule for every two T cells. Age-related changes in TCR beta repertoire diversity were measured in the study by deep sequencing normalized with unique cDNA molecular identifiers. Donors were grouped into four age groups: young (average roughly 17 years), middle-aged (over 35), aged (about 60) and long-lived (approximately 75). Two additional independent replicas of 1 million unique cDNA reads from the same blood draw were analyzed for two donors (one aged 18 to 30 and one aged 80 or older).

General conclusions and limits of the study: Because profiling used bulk unsorted PBMCs, naive and antigen-experienced compartments could not be compared conclusively. Observed TCR beta diversity correlated strongly with the percentage of naive T cells measured by flow cytometry. Compared with the aged group, the long-lived group had more naive CD4+ T cells, fewer expanded clones and increased TCR diversity, suggesting age selection. As age increased, observed TCR beta diversity per million T cells dropped in a roughly linear way, and a significant reduction was already evident by age about 40. Estimates of total diversity based on one million sequenced T cells were considered lower bounds and underestimates. Because the CMV infection status of the donors was unknown, age-related changes in expanded clonotypes may potentially have been confounded.

The protocol used for the library was 5' RACE. Sequencing instrument: Illumina HiSeq 2500. A second roughly 6 to 11 cycle PCR used a sample-barcoded 5' primer and a J-beta primer mix. A unique molecular identifier was introduced onto each TCR beta cDNA molecule by a template-switch 5' adaptor carrying 12 random nucleotides. Each sample yielded at least 2.5 million CDR3-containing paired-end reads. First-strand cDNA was synthesized from all RNA with the Mint cDNA synthesis kit, primed by a TRBC-specific oligonucleotide. Following uracil-DNA glycosylase treatment, all cDNA underwent a first 18-cycle PCR with the universal primers M1SS and BC2_uni_R. From the authors' description of their analysis: Each sample was normalized by randomly selecting 1 million high-quality reads, each carrying a distinct molecular identifier. Instead of being binned into consensus sequences, reads with shared molecular identifiers were discarded. CDR3 identification, clonotype clustering and error correction used MiTCR with a Q25 quality threshold and the strictest error-elimination algorithm. A nonparametric unseen species model with Euler transformation was used to estimate lower-bound total TCR beta diversity. The public reads were reanalyzed by TCRdb: fastp trimming at Q25, MiXCR alignment, in-frame beta chains only. Rows with a matching CDR3 protein are joined into one entry that keeps the most common DNA and genes. Here the V and J calls rest on TCRdb's processing, not on the authors' analysis. The sample profile shows about 800,000 distinct CDR3 sequences; just under 25% of them were found once. More than 3% of the sample is held by the ten biggest clonotypes.

As concerns this clonotype: It has no known antigen specificity. No much larger clone exists at a distance of one base, and base qualities are not known.

From the cysteine up to the phenylalanine, the CDR3 has a length of 16 residues. Just CDR3 DNA is preserved here, 48 bases in frame from base 1. After removal of 0 bases from V and 2 bases from J, the junction retains 5 bases not matched to a gene. CDR1 and CDR2, per the germline V gene, are SGDLS and YYNGEE. The approximately 40 donors, aged roughly 6 to 90 years, were systemically healthy Caucasian individuals from Russia. Ten milliliters of peripheral blood were collected from each donor into EDTA-treated Vacutainer tubes. Ficoll-Paque density-gradient centrifugation was used to isolate PBMCs, with at least 6.5 million per sample. Total RNA, at least 6 micrograms per sample, was extracted from PBMCs with Trizol reagent. The percentages of naive CD45RAhigh/CD27high T cells were determined by flow cytometry on a PBMC aliquot from every donor. These same data were also listed under a study on T cells of mothers and their children. The second study reports: Nine systemically healthy Caucasian individuals served as donors, namely three mothers together with their six children. cDNA synthesis consumed the entire amount of extracted RNA, loaded at around 1.5 ug RNA in each 15 ul reaction. In the second PCR, the M1S primer introduced both the sample barcodes and 2-4 random nucleotides. Over 8.5 million TCR beta CDR3 reads were obtained for each mother, and around 3 million reads were obtained for each child. In both related and unrelated pairs, thymic selection shapes the output of TCR recombination in a similar way, with inherited differences having only a minor effect. Normalized repertoire overlap was always slightly but never significantly higher in related than unrelated mother-child pairs. With a sensitivity of about 100 clones per million clonotypes, no persistent microchimeric T cell clones were detected. The study used deep NGS to compare TCR beta repertoires of mothers and children, seeking features distinguishing related mother-child pairs from unrelated individuals. Mothers averaged about 40 +/- 4 years of age and children averaged approximately 11 +/- 4 years. After adapters were ligated using NEBNext reagents, the libraries underwent 100+100 nt paired-end sequencing on an Illumina HiSeq 2000. To prevent cross-contamination, the mother and child libraries were prepared one month apart and sequenced in separate runs. For each donor, somewhere between about 450,000 and 2,000,000 distinct TCR beta clonotypes were identified. Naive TCR beta clonotypes were estimated from low-frequency clonotypes matched to each donor's FACS-determined naive share, without sorting.

The chain links TRBV9 with TRBJ1-2; TRBD1 aligns with 9 central bases. This sequence was found in a boy younger than 18 in good health. Material for sequencing was blood. The CDR3 reads as follows: CASSVVTGTGNYGYTF. The sequence in DNA is TGTGCCAGCAGCGTAGTTACCGGGACAGGGAACTATGGCTACACCTTC.